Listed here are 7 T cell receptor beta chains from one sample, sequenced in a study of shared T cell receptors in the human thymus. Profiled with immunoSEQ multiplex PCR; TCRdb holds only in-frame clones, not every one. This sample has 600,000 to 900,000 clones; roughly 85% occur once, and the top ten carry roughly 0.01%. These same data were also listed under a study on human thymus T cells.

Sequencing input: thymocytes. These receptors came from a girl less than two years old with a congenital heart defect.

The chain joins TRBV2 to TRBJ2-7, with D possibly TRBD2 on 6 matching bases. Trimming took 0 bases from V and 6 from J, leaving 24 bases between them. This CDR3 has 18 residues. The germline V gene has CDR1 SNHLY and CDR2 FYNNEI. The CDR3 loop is CASSEAEEGPAGKGEQYF. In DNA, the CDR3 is TGTGCCAGCAGTGAAGCTGAGGAGGGGCCCGCGGGGAAGGGCGAGCAGTACTTC. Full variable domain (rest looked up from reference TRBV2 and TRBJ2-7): EPEVTQTPSHQVTQMGQEVILRCVPISNHLYFYWYRQILGQKVEFLVSFYNNEISEKSEIFDDQFSVERPDGSNFTLKIRSTKLEDSAMYFCASSEAEEGPAGKGEQYFGPGTRLTVT.

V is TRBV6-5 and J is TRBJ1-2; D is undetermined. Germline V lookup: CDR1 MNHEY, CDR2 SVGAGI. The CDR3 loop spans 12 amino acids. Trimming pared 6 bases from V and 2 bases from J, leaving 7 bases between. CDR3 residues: CASRRGNYGYTF. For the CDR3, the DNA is TGTGCCAGCAGGCGGGGAAACTATGGCTACACCTTC.

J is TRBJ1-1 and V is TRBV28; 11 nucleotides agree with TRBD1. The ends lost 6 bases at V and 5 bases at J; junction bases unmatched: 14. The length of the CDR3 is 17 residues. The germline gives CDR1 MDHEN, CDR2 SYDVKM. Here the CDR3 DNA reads TGTGCCAGCAGCGGTAGAGGACAGGGGGCGAGCAGAACTGAAGCTTTCTTT. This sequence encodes CASSGRGQGASRTEAFF.

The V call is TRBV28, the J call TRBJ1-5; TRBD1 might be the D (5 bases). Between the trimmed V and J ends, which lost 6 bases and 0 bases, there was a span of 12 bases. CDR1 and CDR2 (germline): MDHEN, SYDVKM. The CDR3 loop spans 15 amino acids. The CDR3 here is CASRIIQGSNQPQHF. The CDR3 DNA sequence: TGTGCCAGCAGGATAATCCAGGGTAGCAATCAGCCCCAGCATTTT.

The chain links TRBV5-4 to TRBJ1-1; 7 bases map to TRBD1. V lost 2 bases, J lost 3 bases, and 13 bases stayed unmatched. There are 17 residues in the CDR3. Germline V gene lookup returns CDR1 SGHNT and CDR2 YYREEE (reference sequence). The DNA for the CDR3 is TGTGCCAGCAGCTTTTCGAGGCGGGACAGCGGAGACACTGAAGCTTTCTTT. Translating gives CASSFSRRDSGDTEAFF.

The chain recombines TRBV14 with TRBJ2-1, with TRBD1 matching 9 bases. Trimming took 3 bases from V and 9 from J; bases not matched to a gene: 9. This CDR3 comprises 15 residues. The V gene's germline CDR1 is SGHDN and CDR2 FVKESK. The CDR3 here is CASSHLGTGKREQFF. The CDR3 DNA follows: TGTGCCAGCAGCCACCTCGGGACAGGGAAGCGTGAGCAGTTCTTC.

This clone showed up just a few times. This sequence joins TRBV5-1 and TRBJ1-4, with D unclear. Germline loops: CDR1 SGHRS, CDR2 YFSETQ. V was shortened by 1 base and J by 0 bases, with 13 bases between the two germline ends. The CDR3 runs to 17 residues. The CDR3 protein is CASSLLWHGATNEKLFF. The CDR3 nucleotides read TGCGCCAGCAGCTTGTTGTGGCACGGGGCAACTAATGAAAAACTGTTTTTT.